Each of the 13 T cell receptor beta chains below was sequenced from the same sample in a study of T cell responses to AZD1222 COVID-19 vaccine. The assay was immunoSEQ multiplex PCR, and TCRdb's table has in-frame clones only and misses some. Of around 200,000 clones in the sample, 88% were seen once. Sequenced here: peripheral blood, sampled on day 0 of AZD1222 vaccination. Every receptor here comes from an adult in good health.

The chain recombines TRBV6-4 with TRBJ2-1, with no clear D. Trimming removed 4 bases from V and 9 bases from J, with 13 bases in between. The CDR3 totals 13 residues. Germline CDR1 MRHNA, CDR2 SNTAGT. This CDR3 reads CASSASRVGEQFF. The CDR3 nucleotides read TGTGCCAGCAGTGCCTCCCGGGTAGGTGAGCAGTTCTTC.

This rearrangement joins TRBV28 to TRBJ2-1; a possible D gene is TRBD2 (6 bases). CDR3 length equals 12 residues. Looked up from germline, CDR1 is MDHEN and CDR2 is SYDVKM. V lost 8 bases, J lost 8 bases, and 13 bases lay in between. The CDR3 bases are TGTGCCAGCGGAGCGGGCGTTGATGAGCAGTTCTTC. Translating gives CASGAGVDEQFF.

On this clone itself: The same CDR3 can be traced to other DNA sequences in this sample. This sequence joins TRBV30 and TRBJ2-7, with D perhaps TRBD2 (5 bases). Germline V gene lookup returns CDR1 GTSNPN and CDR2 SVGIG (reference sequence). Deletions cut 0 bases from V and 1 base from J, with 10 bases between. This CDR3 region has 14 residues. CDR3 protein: CAWSVPAGSYEQYF. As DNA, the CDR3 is TGTGCCTGGAGTGTACCCGCGGGTTCCTACGAGCAGTACTTC.

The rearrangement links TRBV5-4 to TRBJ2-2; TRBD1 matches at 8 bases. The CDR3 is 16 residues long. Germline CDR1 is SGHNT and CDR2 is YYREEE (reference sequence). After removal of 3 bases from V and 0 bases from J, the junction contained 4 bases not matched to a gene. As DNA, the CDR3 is TGTGCCAGCAGCTCCTCGGACAGGGCGAACACCGGGGAGCTGTTTTTT. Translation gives CASSSSDRANTGELFF.

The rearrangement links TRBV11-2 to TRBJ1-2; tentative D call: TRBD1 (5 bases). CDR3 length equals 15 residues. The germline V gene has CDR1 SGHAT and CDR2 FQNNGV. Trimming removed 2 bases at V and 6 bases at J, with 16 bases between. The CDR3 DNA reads TGTGCCAGCAGCTTACGGGACCCTCGACCCAATGGCTACACCTTC. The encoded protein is CASSLRDPRPNGYTF.

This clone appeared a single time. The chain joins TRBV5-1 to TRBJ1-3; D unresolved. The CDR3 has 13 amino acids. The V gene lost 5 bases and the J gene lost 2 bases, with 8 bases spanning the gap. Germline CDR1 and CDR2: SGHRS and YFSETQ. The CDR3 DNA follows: TGCGCCAGCAGAGAAGGGACTGGAAACACCATATATTTT. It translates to CASREGTGNTIYF. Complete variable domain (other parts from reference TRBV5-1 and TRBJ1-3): KAGVTQTPRYLIKTRGQQVTLSCSPISGHRSVSWYQQTPGQGLQFLFEYFSETQRNKGNFPGRFSGRQFSNSRSEMNVSTLELGDSALYLCASREGTGNTIYFGEGSWLTVV.

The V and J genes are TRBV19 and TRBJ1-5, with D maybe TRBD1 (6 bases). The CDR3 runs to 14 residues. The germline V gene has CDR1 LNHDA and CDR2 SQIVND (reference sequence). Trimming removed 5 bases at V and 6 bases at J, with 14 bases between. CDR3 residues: CASSLGGLGQPQHF. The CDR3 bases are TGTGCCAGTAGTTTAGGGGGGCTAGGTCAGCCCCAGCATTTT.

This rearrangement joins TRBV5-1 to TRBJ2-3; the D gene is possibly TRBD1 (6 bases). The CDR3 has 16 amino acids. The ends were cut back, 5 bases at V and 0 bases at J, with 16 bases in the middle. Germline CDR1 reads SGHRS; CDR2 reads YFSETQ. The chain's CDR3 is CASRSGVEASTDTQYF. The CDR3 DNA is TGCGCCAGCAGATCAGGGGTAGAAGCTAGCACAGATACGCAGTATTTT. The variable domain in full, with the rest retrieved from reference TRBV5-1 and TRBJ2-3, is KAGVTQTPRYLIKTRGQQVTLSCSPISGHRSVSWYQQTPGQGLQFLFEYFSETQRNKGNFPGRFSGRQFSNSRSEMNVSTLELGDSALYLCASRSGVEASTDTQYFGPGTRLTVL.

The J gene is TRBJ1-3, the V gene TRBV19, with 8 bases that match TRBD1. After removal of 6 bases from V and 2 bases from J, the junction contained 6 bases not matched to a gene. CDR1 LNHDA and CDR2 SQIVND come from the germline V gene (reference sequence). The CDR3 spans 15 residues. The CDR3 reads CASSQDRETGNTIYF. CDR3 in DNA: TGTGCCAGTAGCCAGGACAGGGAGACTGGAAACACCATATATTTT. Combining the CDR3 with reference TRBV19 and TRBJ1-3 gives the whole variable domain DGGITQSPKYLFRKEGQNVTLSCEQNLNHDAMYWYRQDPGQGLRLIYYSQIVNDFQKGDIAEGYSVSREKKESFPLTVTSAQKNPTAFYLCASSQDRETGNTIYFGEGSWLTVV.

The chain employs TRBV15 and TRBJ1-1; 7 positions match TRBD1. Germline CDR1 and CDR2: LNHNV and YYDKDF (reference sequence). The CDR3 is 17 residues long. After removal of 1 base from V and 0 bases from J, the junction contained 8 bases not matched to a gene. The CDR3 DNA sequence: TGTGCCACCAGCAGAGGAGGGACAGCGAATTTGAACACTGAAGCTTTCTTT. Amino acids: CATSRGGTANLNTEAFF.

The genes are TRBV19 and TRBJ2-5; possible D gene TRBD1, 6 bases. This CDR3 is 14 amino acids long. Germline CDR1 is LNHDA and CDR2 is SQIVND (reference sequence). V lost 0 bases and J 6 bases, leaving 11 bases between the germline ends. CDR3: CASSIDRGGKTQYF. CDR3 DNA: TGTGCCAGTAGTATAGACAGGGGCGGAAAGACCCAGTACTTC. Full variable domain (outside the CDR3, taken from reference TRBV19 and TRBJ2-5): DGGITQSPKYLFRKEGQNVTLSCEQNLNHDAMYWYRQDPGQGLRLIYYSQIVNDFQKGDIAEGYSVSREKKESFPLTVTSAQKNPTAFYLCASSIDRGGKTQYFGPGTRLLVL.

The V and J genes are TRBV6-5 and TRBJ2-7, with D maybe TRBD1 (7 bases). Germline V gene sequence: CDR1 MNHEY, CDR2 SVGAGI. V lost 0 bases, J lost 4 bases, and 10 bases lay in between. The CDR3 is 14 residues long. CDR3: CASSYSEGAYEQYF. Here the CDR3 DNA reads TGTGCCAGCAGTTACTCGGAGGGGGCATACGAGCAGTACTTC.

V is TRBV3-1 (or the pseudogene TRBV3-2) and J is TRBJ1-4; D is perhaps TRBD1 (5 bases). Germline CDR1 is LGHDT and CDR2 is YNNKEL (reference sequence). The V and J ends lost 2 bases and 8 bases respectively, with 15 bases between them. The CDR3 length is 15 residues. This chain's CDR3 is CASSQSRGEVEKLFF. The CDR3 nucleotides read TGTGCCAGCAGCCAAAGTAGAGGGGAGGTCGAAAAACTGTTTTTT.